The 29 T cell receptor beta chains in this list originate from one sample, sequenced in a study of T cell changes during pregnancy in multiple sclerosis. This table comes from immunoSEQ multiplex PCR, and its TCRdb copy is limited to in-frame clones, with some not included. This table holds about 53,000 clones, around nine tenths found once. Source: CD4+ T cells from peripheral blood mononuclear cells, taken in the third trimester of pregnancy. The receptors stem from a female donor with multiple sclerosis, enrolled in a pregnancy study.

The chain links TRBV5-1 to TRBJ2-7; 9 bases are shared with TRBD1. Germline V gene sequence: CDR1 SGHRS, CDR2 YFSETQ. This CDR3 spans 14 amino acids. Trimming removed 2 bases from V and 2 bases from J; junction bases left unmatched: 2. CDR3 coding DNA: TGCGCCAGCAGCTTAAACAGGGGGCCCTACGAGCAGTACTTC. As protein: CASSLNRGPYEQYF.

The chain couples TRBV10-3 to TRBJ1-3; D is uncertain. The V end lost 11 bases, the J end lost 4 bases, and 12 bases lay between the germline ends. CDR3 length: 12 amino acids. Per the germline V gene, CDR1 is ENHRY and CDR2 is SYGVKD. The CDR3 coding sequence is TGTGCCGCCTCGAACATCGGAAACACCATATATTTT. This codes for CAASNIGNTIYF.

This sequence joins TRBV11-2 and TRBJ2-1; 11 nucleotides align to TRBD2. The CDR3 is 18 amino acids. Germline-derived CDR1 and CDR2 are SGHAT and FQNNGV. V was pared by 5 bases and J by 7 bases, with 16 bases of the junction left unmatched. CDR3 loop: CASSALGVAGGPRNEQFF. Here the CDR3 DNA reads TGTGCCAGCAGCGCCCTAGGGGTAGCGGGGGGGCCGAGGAATGAGCAGTTCTTC.

The chain is built from TRBV27 and TRBJ1-1; no clear D gene. V was cut by 6 bases and J by 0 bases, with 17 bases left in between. Per the germline V gene, CDR1 is MNHEY and CDR2 is SMNVEV (reference sequence). The CDR3 covers 16 residues. The CDR3 bases are TGTGCCAGCAGCCTAAAATCGTACAGAATGAACACTGAAGCTTTCTTT. Translating it yields CASSLKSYRMNTEAFF.

CDR3: CASSWEGNNQPQHF. The CDR3 DNA follows: TGTGCCAGCAGTTGGGAGGGGAACAATCAGCCCCAGCATTTT. The chain joins TRBV7-9 to TRBJ1-5; D might be TRBD1 (5 bases). There are 14 residues in the CDR3. Germline loops: CDR1 SEHNR, CDR2 FQNEAQ (reference sequence). Between the trimmed V and J ends, which lost 6 bases and 3 bases, there was a span of 12 bases.

The chain has TRBV7-9 and TRBJ2-3, with TRBD2 identical over 9 bases. Looked up from germline, CDR1 is SEHNR and CDR2 is FQNEAQ (reference sequence). The trim removed 2 bases at V and 6 bases at J, leaving 9 bases unmatched. CDR3 length equals 16 residues. CDR3 DNA: TGTGCCAGCAGCTTATTGGCGGGGGGGCAACGGGATACGCAGTATTTT. Its protein product is CASSLLAGGQRDTQYF.

J is TRBJ2-2 and V is TRBV5-4, with TRBD2 matching over 8 bases. This CDR3 contains 15 residues. V lost 0 bases to trimming and J lost 2 bases; unmatched junction nucleotides: 0. CDR1 is SGHNT and CDR2 is YYREEE in the germline V gene (reference sequence). This CDR3 is CASSLGTSNTGELFF. DNA of the CDR3: TGTGCCAGCAGCTTGGGGACTAGCAACACCGGGGAGCTGTTTTTT.

The rearrangement joins TRBV5-1 to TRBJ2-2, with 10 bases fitting TRBD2. CDR3 length: 17 amino acids. CDR1 is SGHRS, CDR2 YFSETQ, per germline. Trimming at V came to 4 bases and at J to 1 base, leaving 7 bases not matched to a gene. CDR3 loop: CASSGAGLAMNTGELFF. CDR3 DNA sequence: TGCGCCAGCAGCGGGGCGGGACTAGCGATGAACACCGGGGAGCTGTTTTTT.

This clone was detected only once. The chain couples TRBV5-4 to TRBJ1-1, with TRBD1 as a possible D gene (6 bases). The CDR3 covers 16 residues. Germline V lookup: CDR1 SGHNT, CDR2 YYREEE (reference sequence). Between the trimmed V and J ends, which lost 0 bases and 1 base, there was a span of 13 bases. The CDR3: CASSLAVGHPNTEAFF. As DNA, the CDR3 is TGTGCCAGCAGCTTGGCCGTGGGACATCCGAACACTGAAGCTTTCTTT.

The chain recombines TRBV5-1 with TRBJ2-7; maybe TRBD1 (5 bases). CDR1 is SGHRS, CDR2 YFSETQ, per germline. The V end was cut by 5 bases, the J end by 3 bases, with 12 bases between. CDR3 length: 13 residues. The CDR3 nucleotides read TGCGCCAGCAGGAAACAGGAAAACTACGAGCAGTACTTC. This sequence encodes CASRKQENYEQYF.

This clone was counted once. This sequence joins TRBV19 and TRBJ2-7; 7 bases agree with TRBD1. The CDR3 extends over 14 amino acids. With V trimmed by 5 bases and J by 3 bases, 7 bases remained unmatched. CDR1 LNHDA and CDR2 SQIVND come from the germline V gene (reference sequence). This CDR3 reads CASSATTGNYEQYF. The CDR3, as DNA: TGTGCCAGTAGTGCCACGACAGGGAACTACGAGCAGTACTTC.

This chain connects TRBV7-2 to TRBJ2-7; TRBD2 matches 9 bases. Per the germline V gene, CDR1 is SGHTA and CDR2 is FQGNSA. V gave up 2 bases and J gave up 4 bases; unmatched junction bases: 15. The CDR3 is made up of 18 amino acids. CDR3 region: CASSLYGLASRRLYEQYF. The CDR3 bases are TGTGCCAGCAGCTTATACGGACTAGCGAGCCGTAGGCTGTACGAGCAGTACTTC.

The chain carries TRBV19 and TRBJ1-5; TRBD1 might be the D (5 bases). The V end was cut by 1 base, the J end by 4 bases, with 20 bases between. This CDR3 has 18 residues. Germline V gene lookup returns CDR1 LNHDA and CDR2 SQIVND (reference sequence). CDR3 sequence (DNA): TGTGCCAGTAGTATAGGGCCAATTCGCGGACAAAGGAATCAGCCCCAGCATTTT. It translates to CASSIGPIRGQRNQPQHF. The variable domain in full, completed from reference TRBV19 and TRBJ1-5, reads DGGITQSPKYLFRKEGQNVTLSCEQNLNHDAMYWYRQDPGQGLRLIYYSQIVNDFQKGDIAEGYSVSREKKESFPLTVTSAQKNPTAFYLCASSIGPIRGQRNQPQHFGDGTRLSIL.

The rearrangement links TRBV5-4 to TRBJ2-5, with 9 positions matching TRBD1. J was trimmed by 4 bases and V by 3 bases; bases with no gene match: 7. Germline CDR1 SGHNT, CDR2 YYREEE (reference sequence). The CDR3 runs to 15 residues. The CDR3 nucleotides read TGTGCCAGCAGCTACGGGGACAGGGTATCAGAGACCCAGTACTTC. Translated, it gives CASSYGDRVSETQYF.

The rearrangement uses TRBV5-4 and TRBJ1-1; D is uncertain. The CDR3 consists of 17 residues. Trimming pared 2 bases from V and 3 bases from J, leaving 20 bases between. Germline-derived CDR1 and CDR2 are SGHNT and YYREEE (reference sequence). In nucleotides, the CDR3 is TGTGCCAGCAGCTTAGACCTAGTTGTGAGCCTCTACACTGAAGCTTTCTTT. Its translation is CASSLDLVVSLYTEAFF. Full variable domain (missing parts from reference TRBV5-4 and TRBJ1-1): ETGVTQSPTHLIKTRGQQVTLRCSSQSGHNTVSWYQQALGQGPQFIFQYYREEENGRGNFPPRFSGLQFPNYSSELNVNALELDDSALYLCASSLDLVVSLYTEAFFGQGTRLTVV.

The rearrangement uses TRBV7-9 and TRBJ2-5, with TRBD2 matching 12 bases. The V gene end was trimmed by 4 bases and the J gene end by 0 bases; junction bases not matched to a gene: 6. CDR3 length equals 17 residues. Germline V CDR1 and CDR2: SEHNR, FQNEAQ (reference sequence). The CDR3 region is CASSWGGTSGYQETQYF. The CDR3, as DNA: TGTGCCAGCAGCTGGGGGGGGACTAGCGGGTACCAAGAGACCCAGTACTTC.

The chain recombines TRBV2 with TRBJ1-6; no clear D. Looked up from germline, CDR1 is SNHLY and CDR2 is FYNNEI. The CDR3 contains 15 residues. V dropped 4 bases and J dropped 4 bases, with 11 bases sitting between them. CDR3 protein: CASSGRSGYNSPLHF. In nucleotides, the CDR3 is TGTGCCAGCAGTGGTCGGTCGGGGTATAATTCACCCCTCCACTTT.

Only a few counts were recorded for this clone. The rearrangement links TRBV7-9 to TRBJ2-5; perhaps TRBD2 as D (6 bases). Trimming took 2 bases from V and 3 from J, leaving 13 bases between them. The germline gives CDR1 SEHNR, CDR2 FQNEAQ (reference sequence). The CDR3 has 15 amino acids. The CDR3 region has the DNA TGTGCCAGCAGCTTAATTTGGGACTCAAAAGAGACCCAGTACTTC. Protein sequence: CASSLIWDSKETQYF.

The V and J genes are TRBV28 and TRBJ2-7, with D possibly being TRBD1 (6 bases). The CDR3 extends over 13 amino acids. Germline CDR1 and CDR2: MDHEN and SYDVKM. V shed 3 bases and J shed 10 bases, with 16 bases lying between them. CDR3 nucleotide sequence: TGTGCCAGCAGTTTTCTAGACAGGTGGATTCAGTACTTC. Translated: CASSFLDRWIQYF.

This chain connects TRBV7-2 to TRBJ1-6; a weak D match, TRBD1 (5 bases). The CDR3 consists of 13 residues. The V gene's germline CDR1 is SGHTA and CDR2 FQGNSA. The V gene lost 5 bases and the J gene lost 6 bases, with 8 bases spanning the gap. This chain's CDR3 is CASSPQVNSPLHF. DNA for the CDR3: TGTGCCAGCAGCCCACAGGTTAATTCACCCCTCCACTTT.

The CDR3 here is CSVTRGGGSEAFF. The CDR3 DNA follows: TGCAGCGTGACCCGTGGGGGAGGGAGTGAAGCTTTCTTT. This chain joins TRBV29-1 and TRBJ1-1; D perhaps matches TRBD1 (5 bases). This CDR3 contains 13 residues. Germline-derived CDR1 and CDR2 are SQVTM and ANQGSEA. The ends were cut back, 6 bases at V and 7 bases at J, with 18 bases in the middle.

This sequence joins TRBV27 and TRBJ2-7; TRBD2 matches at 10 bases. The germline CDR1 and CDR2 sequences are MNHEY and SMNVEV (reference sequence). This CDR3 spans 14 amino acids. V gave up 7 bases and J gave up 2 bases; unmatched junction bases: 5. CDR3 region: CASTSSGRTYEQYF. The CDR3 DNA follows: TGTGCCAGCACCTCTAGCGGGAGAACCTACGAGCAGTACTTC.

This chain joins TRBV10-3 and TRBJ1-2, with a tentative D call TRBD1 (5 bases). Germline values: CDR1 ENHRY, CDR2 SYGVKD. The CDR3 has 17 residues. Trimming removed 0 bases from V and 2 bases from J, with 16 bases in between. CDR3: CAISESGQLSTNYGYTF. As DNA, the CDR3 is TGTGCCATCAGTGAGTCGGGGCAGCTCTCTACCAACTATGGCTACACCTTC.

This chain's CDR3 is CASSVRTGGTEAFF. Here the CDR3 DNA reads TGTGCCAGCAGCGTAAGGACAGGGGGCACTGAAGCTTTCTTT. This rearrangement joins TRBV9 to TRBJ1-1; 10 bases map to TRBD1. The CDR3 is 14 residues long. Trimming cost V 1 base and J 4 bases; bases outside gene matches: 1. CDR1 and CDR2 from the germline V gene are SGDLS and YYNGEE.

The CDR3 bases are TGCAGCGTCTCGAAACACAGGGGGCTTGACGAGCAGTACTTC. This encodes CSVSKHRGLDEQYF. The chain combines TRBV29-1 with TRBJ2-5, with TRBD1 identical over 9 bases. The J call could be wrong; TRBJ2-7 is a better fit for the DNA end. Germline CDR1 reads SQVTM; CDR2 reads ANQGSEA. This CDR3 region has 14 residues.

This clone was detected once. V gene TRBV30 combines with J gene TRBJ2-3; a weak D match, TRBD2 (7 bases). The V gene lost 1 base and the J gene lost 6 bases, with 14 bases spanning the gap. This CDR3 comprises 14 residues. From germline, CDR1 is GTSNPN and CDR2 SVGIG (reference sequence). The CDR3 here is CAWSEGGGLDTQYF. Written as DNA, the CDR3 is TGTGCCTGGAGTGAGGGGGGGGGCCTTGATACGCAGTATTTT.

This clone came up once. V usage is TRBV7-9 and J usage is TRBJ1-5; tentative D call: TRBD1 (5 bases). Germline V gene sequence: CDR1 SEHNR, CDR2 FQNEAQ (reference sequence). V dropped 8 bases and J dropped 2 bases, with 10 bases sitting between them. CDR3 size: 13 residues. CDR3 loop: CASSPGGNQPQHF. The DNA for the CDR3 is TGTGCCAGCTCCCCGGGGGGCAATCAGCCCCAGCATTTT. Combining the CDR3 with reference TRBV7-9 and TRBJ1-5 gives the whole variable domain DTGVSQNPRHKITKRGQNVTFRCDPISEHNRLYWYRQTLGQGPEFLTYFQNEAQLEKSRLLSDRFSAERPKGSFSTLEIQRTEQGDSAMYLCASSPGGNQPQHFGDGTRLSIL.

This rearrangement joins TRBV5-3 to TRBJ2-5; the match to TRBD2 covers 7 bases. TRBV5-3 is recorded as an ORF, its role being uncertain. The CDR3 totals 18 residues. V dropped 3 bases and J dropped 9; count of bases not matched to a gene: 23. CDR3 sequence (DNA): TGTGCCAGAAGCTGGAGACCGGGGGGACGGGGCGGTACCGGGGCCCAGTACTTC. Translating it yields CARSWRPGGRGGTGAQYF.

The chain uses TRBV19 and TRBJ2-5; the match to TRBD1 covers 10 bases. CDR3 length: 15 residues. J gave up 6 bases and V 6 bases, and 10 bases lay outside the gene matches. Germline CDR1 LNHDA, CDR2 SQIVND (reference sequence). The CDR3 bases are TGTGCCAGTAGGCCGAGTCCGGGACAGGGGCAGACCCAGTACTTC. Translating it yields CASRPSPGQGQTQYF.